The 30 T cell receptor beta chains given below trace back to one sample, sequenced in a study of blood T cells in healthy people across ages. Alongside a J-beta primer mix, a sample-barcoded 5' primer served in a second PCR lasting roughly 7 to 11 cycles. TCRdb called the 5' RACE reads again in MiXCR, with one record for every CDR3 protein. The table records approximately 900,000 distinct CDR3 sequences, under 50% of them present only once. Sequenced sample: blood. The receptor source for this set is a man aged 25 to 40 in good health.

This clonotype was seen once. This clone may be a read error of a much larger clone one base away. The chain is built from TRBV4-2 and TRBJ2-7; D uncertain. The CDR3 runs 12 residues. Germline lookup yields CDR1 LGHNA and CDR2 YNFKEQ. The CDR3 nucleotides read TGTGCCGGCAGCCAAGATGAGGCCACCCAGTACTTC. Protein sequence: CAGSQDEATQYF.

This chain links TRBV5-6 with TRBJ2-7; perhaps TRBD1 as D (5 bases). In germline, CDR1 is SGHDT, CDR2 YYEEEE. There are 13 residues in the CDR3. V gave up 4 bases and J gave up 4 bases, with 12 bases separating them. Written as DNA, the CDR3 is TGTGCCAGCAGCCCGACAGAACTGTACGAGCAGTACTTC. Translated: CASSPTELYEQYF.

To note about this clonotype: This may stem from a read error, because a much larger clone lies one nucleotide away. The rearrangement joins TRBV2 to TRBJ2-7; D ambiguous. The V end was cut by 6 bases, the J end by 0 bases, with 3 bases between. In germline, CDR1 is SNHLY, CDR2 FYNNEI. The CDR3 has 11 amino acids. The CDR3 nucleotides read TGTGCCAGCAGGGTCTCCTACGAGCAGTACTTC. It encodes CASRVSYEQYF.

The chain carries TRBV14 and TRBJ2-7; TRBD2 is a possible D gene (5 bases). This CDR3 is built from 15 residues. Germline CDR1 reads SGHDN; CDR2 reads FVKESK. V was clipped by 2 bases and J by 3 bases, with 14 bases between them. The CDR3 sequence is CASSQRDTGNYEQYF. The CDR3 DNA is TGTGCCAGCAGCCAAAGGGATACCGGGAACTACGAGCAGTACTTC.

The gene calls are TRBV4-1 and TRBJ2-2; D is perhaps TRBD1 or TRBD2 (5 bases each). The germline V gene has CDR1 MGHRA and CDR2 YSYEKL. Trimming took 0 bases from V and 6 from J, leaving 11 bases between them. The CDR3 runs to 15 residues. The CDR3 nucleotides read TGCGCCAGCAGCCAAGATATTTTGGGGGCCGGGGAGCTGTTTTTT. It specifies CASSQDILGAGELFF.

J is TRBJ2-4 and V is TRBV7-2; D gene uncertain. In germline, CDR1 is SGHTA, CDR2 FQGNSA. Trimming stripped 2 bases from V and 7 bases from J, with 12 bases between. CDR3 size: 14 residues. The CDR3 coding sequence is TGTGCCAGCAGCTTAAGGGATGCGGCGAACATTCAGTACTTC. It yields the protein CASSLRDAANIQYF. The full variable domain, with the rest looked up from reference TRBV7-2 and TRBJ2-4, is GAGVSQSPSNKVTEKGKDVELRCDPISGHTALYWYRQSLGQGLEFLIYFQGNSAPDKSGLPSDRFSAERTGGSVSTLTIQRTQQEDSAVYLCASSLRDAANIQYFGAGTRLSVL.

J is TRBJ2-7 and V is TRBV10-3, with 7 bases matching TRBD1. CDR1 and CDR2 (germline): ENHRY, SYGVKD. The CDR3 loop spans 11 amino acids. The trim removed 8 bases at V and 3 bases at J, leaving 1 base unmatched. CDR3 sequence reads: CAIGTVYEQYF. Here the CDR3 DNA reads TGTGCCATCGGGACAGTCTACGAGCAGTACTTC.

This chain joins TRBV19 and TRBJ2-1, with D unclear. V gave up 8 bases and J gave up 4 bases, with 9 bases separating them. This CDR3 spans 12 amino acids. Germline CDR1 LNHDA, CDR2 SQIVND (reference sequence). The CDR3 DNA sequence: TGTGCCAGTCACGGCATATACAATGAGCAGTTCTTC. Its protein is CASHGIYNEQFF.

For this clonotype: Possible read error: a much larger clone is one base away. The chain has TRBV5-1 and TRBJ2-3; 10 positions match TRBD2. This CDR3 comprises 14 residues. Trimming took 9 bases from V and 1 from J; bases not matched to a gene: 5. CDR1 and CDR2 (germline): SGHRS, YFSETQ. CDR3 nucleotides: TGCGCCAACAAGACTAGCGGGCGCACAGATACGCAGTATTTT. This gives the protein CANKTSGRTDTQYF.

Here the CDR3 reads CASSFETGGNSPLHF. In DNA form, the CDR3 reads TGTGCCAGCAGCTTTGAGACAGGGGGGAATTCACCCCTCCACTTT. The rearrangement links TRBV7-9 to TRBJ1-6; TRBD1 aligns across 9 bases. With V trimmed by 3 bases and J by 7 bases, 4 bases remained unmatched. This CDR3 spans 15 amino acids. In germline, CDR1 is SEHNR, CDR2 FQNEAQ (reference sequence).

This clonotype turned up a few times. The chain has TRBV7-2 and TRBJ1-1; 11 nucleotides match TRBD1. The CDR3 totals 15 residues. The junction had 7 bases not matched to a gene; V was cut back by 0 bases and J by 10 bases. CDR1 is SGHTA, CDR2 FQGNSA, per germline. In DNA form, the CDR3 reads TGTGCCAGCAGCTTAGCGGACAGGGGGCTCGAGGGAGCTTTCTTT. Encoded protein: CASSLADRGLEGAFF.

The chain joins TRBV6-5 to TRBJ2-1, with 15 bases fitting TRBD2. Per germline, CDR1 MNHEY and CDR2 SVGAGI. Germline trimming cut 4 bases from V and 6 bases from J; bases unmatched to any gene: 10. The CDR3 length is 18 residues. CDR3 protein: CASSSPARTSGRANEQFF. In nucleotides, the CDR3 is TGTGCCAGCAGTTCCCCAGCCCGGACTAGCGGGAGGGCCAATGAGCAGTTCTTC.

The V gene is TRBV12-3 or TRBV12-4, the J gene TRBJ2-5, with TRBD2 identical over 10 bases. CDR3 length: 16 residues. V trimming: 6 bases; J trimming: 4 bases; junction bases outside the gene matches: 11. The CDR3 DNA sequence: TGTGCCAGCAGGCTTAGCGGGGGGTCTTTTAGAGAGACCCAGTACTTC. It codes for CASRLSGGSFRETQYF.

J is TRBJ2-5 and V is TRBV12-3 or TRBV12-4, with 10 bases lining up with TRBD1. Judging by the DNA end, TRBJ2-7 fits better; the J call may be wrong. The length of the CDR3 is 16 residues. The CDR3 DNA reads TGTGCCAGCAACGGTCCGGGCCGGACAGGGGGCTACGAGCAGTACTTC. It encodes CASNGPGRTGGYEQYF.

The CDR3 DNA is TGTGCCAGCAGCTTAGTATGGACCAGGGCTTTCTTT. Residues: CASSLVWTRAFF. This sequence joins TRBV7-8 and TRBJ1-1; D is undetermined. V shed 1 base and J shed 11 bases, with 11 bases lying between them. Germline V gene sequence: CDR1 SGHVS, CDR2 FQNEAQ. This CDR3 comprises 12 residues.

CDR3 DNA: TGTGCCAGCAGGCGACTAGCCGAAACCGGGGAGCTGTTTTTT. This encodes CASRRLAETGELFF. The rearrangement joins TRBV6-2 or TRBV6-3 to TRBJ2-2; 7 nucleotides align to TRBD2. The germline V gene has CDR1 MNHEY and CDR2 SVGEGT. CDR3 length: 14 amino acids. V gave up 6 bases and J gave up 5 bases; unmatched junction bases: 6.

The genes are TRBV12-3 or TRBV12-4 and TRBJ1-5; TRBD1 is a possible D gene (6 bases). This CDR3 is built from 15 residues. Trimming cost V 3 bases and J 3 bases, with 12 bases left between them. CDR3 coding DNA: TGTGCCAGCAGTTTCGGACAGTGGACCAATCAGCCCCAGCATTTT. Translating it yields CASSFGQWTNQPQHF.

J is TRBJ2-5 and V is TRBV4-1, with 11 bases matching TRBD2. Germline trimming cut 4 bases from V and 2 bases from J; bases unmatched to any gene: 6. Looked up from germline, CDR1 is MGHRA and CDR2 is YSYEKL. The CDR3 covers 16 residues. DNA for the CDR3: TGCGCCAGCAGCCTTCCCTCTAGCGGGGGGCAAGAGACCCAGTACTTC. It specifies CASSLPSSGGQETQYF.

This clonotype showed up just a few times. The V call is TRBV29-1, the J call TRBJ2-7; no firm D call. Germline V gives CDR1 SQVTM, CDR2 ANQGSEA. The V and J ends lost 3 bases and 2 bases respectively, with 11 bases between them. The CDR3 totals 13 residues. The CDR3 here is CSVDVDGTYEQYF. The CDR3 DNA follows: TGCAGCGTTGACGTGGACGGAACCTACGAGCAGTACTTC.

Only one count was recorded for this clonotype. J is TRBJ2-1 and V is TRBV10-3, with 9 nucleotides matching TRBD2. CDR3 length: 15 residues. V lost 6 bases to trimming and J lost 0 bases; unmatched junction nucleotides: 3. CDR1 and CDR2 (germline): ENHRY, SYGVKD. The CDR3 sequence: CAISPSGDSYNEQFF. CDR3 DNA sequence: TGTGCCATCAGCCCTAGCGGGGACTCCTACAATGAGCAGTTCTTC.

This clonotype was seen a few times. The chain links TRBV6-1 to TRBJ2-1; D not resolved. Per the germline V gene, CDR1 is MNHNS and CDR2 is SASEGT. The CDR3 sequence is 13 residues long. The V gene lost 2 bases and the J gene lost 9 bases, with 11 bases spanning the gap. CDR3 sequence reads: CASSESLVGEQFF. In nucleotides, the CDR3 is TGTGCCAGCAGTGAAAGCCTAGTTGGTGAGCAGTTCTTC.

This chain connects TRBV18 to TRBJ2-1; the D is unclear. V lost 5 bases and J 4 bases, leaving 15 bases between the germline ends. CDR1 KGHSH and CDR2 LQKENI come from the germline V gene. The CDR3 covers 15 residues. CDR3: CASSERHPRYNEQFF. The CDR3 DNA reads TGTGCCAGCTCAGAAAGACACCCCCGATACAATGAGCAGTTCTTC.

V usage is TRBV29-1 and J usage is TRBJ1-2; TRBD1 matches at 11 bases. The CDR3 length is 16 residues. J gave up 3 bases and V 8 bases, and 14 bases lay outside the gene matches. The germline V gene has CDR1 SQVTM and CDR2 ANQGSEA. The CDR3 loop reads CSIRGGQGEKDYGYTF. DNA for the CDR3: TGCAGCATCCGAGGGGGACAGGGGGAAAAAGACTATGGCTACACCTTC.

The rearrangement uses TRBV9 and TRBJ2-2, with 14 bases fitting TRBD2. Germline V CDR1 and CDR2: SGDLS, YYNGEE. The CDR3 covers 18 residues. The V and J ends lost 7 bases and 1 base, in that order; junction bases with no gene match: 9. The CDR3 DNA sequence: TGTGCCAGCTCCTCCGGGACTAGCGGGGGCCTGAACACCGGGGAGCTGTTTTTT. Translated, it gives CASSSGTSGGLNTGELFF.

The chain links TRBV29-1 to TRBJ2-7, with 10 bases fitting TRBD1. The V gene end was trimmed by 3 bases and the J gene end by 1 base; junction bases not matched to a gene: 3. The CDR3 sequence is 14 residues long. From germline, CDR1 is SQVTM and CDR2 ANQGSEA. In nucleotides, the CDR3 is TGCAGCGTTGACGGGACAGGGGAATCCTACGAGCAGTACTTC. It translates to CSVDGTGESYEQYF.

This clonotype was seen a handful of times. The CDR3 reads CASKSDTDTQYF. The DNA for the CDR3 is TGCGCCAGCAAATCCGACACAGATACGCAGTATTTT. The rearrangement uses TRBV5-1 and TRBJ2-3; D gene unclear. The germline CDR1 and CDR2 sequences are SGHRS and YFSETQ. Trimming removed 6 bases at V and 2 bases at J, with 7 bases between. The CDR3 covers 12 residues.

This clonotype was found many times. The CDR3 DNA reads as TGCGCCAGCAGCCAAGTTATAGGGTCGCAGACCCAGTACTTC. Translated, it gives CASSQVIGSQTQYF. The V and J genes are TRBV4-3 and TRBJ2-5; D unresolved. Trimming removed 1 base at V and 6 bases at J, with 12 bases between. The length of the CDR3 is 14 residues. Germline loops: CDR1 LGHNA, CDR2 YSLEER.

This chain's CDR3 is CASSPSPSGRGEKLFF. As DNA, the CDR3 is TGTGCCAGCAGTCCCTCACCCTCAGGGCGGGGTGAAAAACTGTTTTTT. The V gene is TRBV27, the J gene TRBJ1-4; D might be TRBD1 (5 bases). V shed 5 bases and J shed 7 bases, with 20 bases lying between them. Germline assignment: CDR1 MNHEY and CDR2 SMNVEV (reference sequence). The CDR3 covers 16 residues.

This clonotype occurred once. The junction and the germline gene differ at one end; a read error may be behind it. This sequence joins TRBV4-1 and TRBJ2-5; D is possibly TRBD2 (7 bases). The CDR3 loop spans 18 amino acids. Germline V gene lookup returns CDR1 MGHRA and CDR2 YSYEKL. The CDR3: CASSQVQSAGAIQEAQYF. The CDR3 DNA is TGCGCCAGCAGCCAAGTGCAGTCGGCGGGGGCGATTCAAGAGGCCCAGTACTTC.

The CDR3 sequence: CASSYAFRDRVDEQFF. The CDR3 nucleotides are TGTGCCAGCAGTTACGCCTTCCGGGACAGGGTCGATGAGCAGTTCTTC. The chain carries TRBV6-2 or TRBV6-3 and TRBJ2-1; 9 nucleotides line up with TRBD1. CDR3 size: 16 residues. J was trimmed by 8 bases and V by 2 bases; bases with no gene match: 10. Germline loops: CDR1 MNHEY, CDR2 SVGEGT.